What follows is one T cell receptor (beta chain) and its context. No antigen is known for it. This sample stems from a study of shared clonotypes between healthy human individuals. Study context: With ages of 18 to 49, the donors were a couple of women and three men. Used for every donor were three CD4 naive, three CD4 memory, two CD8 naive and one CD8 memory plate.

Points from the study as a whole: The naive CD4 repertoires of several donors were compared, and approximately 4.5% of clonotypes were shared.

Every immunoSEQ plate was one replicate of a subset's evenly spread DNA. Method: immunoSEQ multiplex PCR; TCRdb's copy keeps in-frame clones and lacks some. The sample consists of approximately 810,000 clones, about 92% of them appearing once. CD45RO negativity and positive selection for CCR7 defined naive CD8 cells, a population that excluded terminally differentiated effector memory CD45RA+ cells. This receptor was obtained from a man aged 25 to 40 in good health. The sequenced sample consisted of naive CD8+ T cells sorted from blood.

This CDR3 reads CASSPPVSKLYEQYF. The CDR3 DNA follows: TGTGCCAGCAGCCCCCCGGTTAGCAAGCTATACGAGCAGTACTTC. The chain joins TRBV7-9 to TRBJ2-7; D remains ambiguous. Trimming removed 5 bases at V and 4 bases at J, with 18 bases between. The CDR3 has 15 amino acids. Looked up from germline, CDR1 is SEHNR and CDR2 is FQNEAQ (reference sequence).